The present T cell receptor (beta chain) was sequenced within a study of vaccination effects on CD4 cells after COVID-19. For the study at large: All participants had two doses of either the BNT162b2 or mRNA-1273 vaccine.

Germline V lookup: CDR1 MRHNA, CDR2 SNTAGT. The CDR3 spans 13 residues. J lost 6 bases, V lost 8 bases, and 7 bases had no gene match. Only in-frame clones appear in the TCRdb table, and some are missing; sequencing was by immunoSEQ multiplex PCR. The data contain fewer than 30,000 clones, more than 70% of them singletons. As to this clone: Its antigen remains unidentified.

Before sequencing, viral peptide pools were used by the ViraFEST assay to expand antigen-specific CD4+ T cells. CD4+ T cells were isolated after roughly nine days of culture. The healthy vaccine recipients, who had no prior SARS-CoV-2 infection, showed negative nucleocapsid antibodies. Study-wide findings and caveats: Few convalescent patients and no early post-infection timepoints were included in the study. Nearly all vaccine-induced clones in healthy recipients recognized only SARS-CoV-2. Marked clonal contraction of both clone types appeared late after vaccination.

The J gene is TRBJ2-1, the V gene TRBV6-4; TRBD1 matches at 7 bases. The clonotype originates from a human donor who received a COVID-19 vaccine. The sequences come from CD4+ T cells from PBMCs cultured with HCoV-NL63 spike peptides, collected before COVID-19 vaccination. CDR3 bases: TGTGCCAGCTCGCCCGGACAGGTCAATGAGCAGTTCTTC. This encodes CASSPGQVNEQFF.